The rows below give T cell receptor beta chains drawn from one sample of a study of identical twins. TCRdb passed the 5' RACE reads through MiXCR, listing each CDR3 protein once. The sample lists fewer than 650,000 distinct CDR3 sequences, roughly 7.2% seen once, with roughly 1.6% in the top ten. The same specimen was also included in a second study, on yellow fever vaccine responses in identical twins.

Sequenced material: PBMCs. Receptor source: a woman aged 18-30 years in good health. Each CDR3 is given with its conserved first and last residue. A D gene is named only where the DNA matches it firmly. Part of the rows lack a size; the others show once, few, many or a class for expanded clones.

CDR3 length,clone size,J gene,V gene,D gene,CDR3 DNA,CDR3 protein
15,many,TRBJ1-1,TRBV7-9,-,TGTGCCAGCAGCGAACGGGACACTGCGAACACTGAAGCTTTCTTT,CASSERDTANTEAFF
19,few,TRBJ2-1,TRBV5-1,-,TGCGCCAGCAGCTTGGCCTCAACTAGGCGGGAACCGAACTACAATGAGCAGTTCTTC,CASSLASTRREPNYNEQFF
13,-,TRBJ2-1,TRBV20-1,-,TGCAGTGCTTTCTCCCCTTTTAGCAATGAGCAGTTCTTC,CSAFSPFSNEQFF
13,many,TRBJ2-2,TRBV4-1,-,TGCGCCAGCAGCAATTACCCATTCGGGGAGCTGTTTTTT,CASSNYPFGELFF
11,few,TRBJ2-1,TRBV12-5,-,TGTGCTAGTGGGTCCCTCCGTGAGCAGTTCTTC,CASGSLREQFF
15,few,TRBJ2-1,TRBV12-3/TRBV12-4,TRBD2,TGTGCCAGCAGTTCATTACTAGCGGGAGGATTTGAGCAGTTCTTC,CASSSLLAGGFEQFF
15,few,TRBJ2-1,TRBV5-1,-,TGCGCCAGCAGCCGAGGAGACAGCGGATACAATGAGCAGTTCTTC,CASSRGDSGYNEQFF
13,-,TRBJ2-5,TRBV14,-,TGTGCCAGCAGCCAAGTTCAGCAAGAGACCCAGTACTTC,CASSQVQQETQYF
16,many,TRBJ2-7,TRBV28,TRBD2,TGTGCCAGCAGTGCAACTAGCGCGGTACGGTCCTACGAGCAGTACTTC,CASSATSAVRSYEQYF
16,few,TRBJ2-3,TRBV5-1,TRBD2,TGCGCCAGCAGCTTGGAGGCTAGCGGGATCACAGATACGCAGTATTTT,CASSLEASGITDTQYF
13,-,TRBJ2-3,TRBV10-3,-,TGTGCCATCAGTGACCGGGACACTAATCCGCAGTATTTT,CAISDRDTNPQYF
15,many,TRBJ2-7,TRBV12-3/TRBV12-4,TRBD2,TGTGCCAGCAGTTTAACTAGCGGGGCCACCTACGAGCAGTACTTC,CASSLTSGATYEQYF
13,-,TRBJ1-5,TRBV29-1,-,TGCAGCGTTGGCGGGGGCGAGGATCAGCCCCAGCATTTT,CSVGGGEDQPQHF
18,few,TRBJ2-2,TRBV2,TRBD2,TGTGCCAGCAGTGAATCCCAACTAGCGGGAGGACTGTCCGGGGAGCTGTTTTTT,CASSESQLAGGLSGELFF
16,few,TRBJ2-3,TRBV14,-,TGTGCCAGCAGCGGCCGGACCAGGGGAGGCACAGATACGCAGTATTTT,CASSGRTRGGTDTQYF
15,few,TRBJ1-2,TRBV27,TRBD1,TGTGCCAGCACCAGTCTCAGGGGGCCTAACTATGGCTACACCTTC,CASTSLRGPNYGYTF
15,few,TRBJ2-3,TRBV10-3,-,TGTGCCATCGGTTTGACAGAAACTAGCACAGATACGCAGTATTTT,CAIGLTETSTDTQYF
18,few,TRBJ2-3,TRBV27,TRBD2,TGTGCCAGCAGTTTATCGGACCTAGCGGGAGGAAGCACAGATACGCAGTATTTT,CASSLSDLAGGSTDTQYF
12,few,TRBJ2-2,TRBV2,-,TGTGCCAGCAGTGCGACAGGCGGGGAGCTGTTTTTT,CASSATGGELFF
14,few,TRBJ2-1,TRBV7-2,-,TGTGCCAGCAGCATGCAACAGGGCACTCCTATAGAGTTCTTC,CASSMQQGTPIEFF
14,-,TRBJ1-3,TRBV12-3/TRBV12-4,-,TGTGCCAGCAGTTTATCAAGCTCTGGAAACACCATATATTTT,CASSLSSSGNTIYF
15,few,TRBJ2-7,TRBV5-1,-,TGCGCCAGCAGCTTGGGGCCGACTCAATCCTACGAGCAGTACTTC,CASSLGPTQSYEQYF
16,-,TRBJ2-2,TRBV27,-,TGTGCCAGCAAAGGGATGGGGGGCCTAAGTATCGGGGAGCTGTTTTTT,CASKGMGGLSIGELFF
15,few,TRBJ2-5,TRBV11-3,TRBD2,TGTGCCAGCAGCAGAAGGACTAGCAGCCAAGAGACCCAGTACTTC,CASSRRTSSQETQYF